The following is a TCR beta chain sequence with its context. Its antigen is not known. Germline V gene data show CDR1 as KGHSH and CDR2 as LQKENI. V was shortened by 5 bases and J by 4 bases, with 12 bases between the two germline ends. The CDR3 covers 13 residues. Measured with immunoSEQ multiplex PCR; TCRdb has only the in-frame clones, and not every one. The sample holds 1.4 million or so clones, around 98.5% seen once. This specimen belongs to a study of shared clonotypes between healthy human individuals. Regarding the study as a whole: Relative to memory subsets, naive subsets generally showed larger estimated richness.

The genes are TRBV18 and TRBJ2-7; D is possibly TRBD1 or TRBD2 (6 bases each). The TCR originated in a man younger than 45 in good health. The source material was naive CD4+ T cells sorted from blood. Subset indicated: CD45RA+ positively selected. The CDR3, as DNA: TGTGCCAGCTCAACGCAGGGGACTTACGAGCAGTACTTC. Translation: CASSTQGTYEQYF.